This T cell receptor (beta chain) was captured in a study of cytomegalovirus exposure and HLA in healthy donors. Regarding this clone: Its matching antigen is unknown.

Whole-study results and caveats: Reportedly, fewer N-insertions than the approximately 690-donor mean appeared in an Asian-associated ancestry cluster in a later analysis.

Trimming pared 2 bases from V and 6 bases from J, leaving 23 bases between. The CDR3 is 18 amino acids. Germline CDR1 MGHRA, CDR2 YSYEKL. There were likely unrecorded immune exposures, though donors were nominally healthy when sampled. The study ran its PCR with 60 Vbeta and 13 Jbeta primers. Assay used: immunoSEQ multiplex PCR; TCRdb lists only in-frame clones, some missing. The table includes some 87,000 clones, 78% detected once. This sequence joins TRBV4-1 and TRBJ1-5; D is ambiguous. The sequencing sample was made of PBMCs. The clonotype originates from a man between 18 and 35 years old in good health and CMV-seropositive. The CDR3 nucleotides are TGCGCCAGCAGCCAACTCGGACTTAAAGGGATCCGAGGTCAGCCCCAGCATTTT. Protein sequence: CASSQLGLKGIRGQPQHF.